This is a list of T cell receptor beta chains from one sample in a study of T cell repertoires in cytomegalovirus infection. Their target antigens are unknown. TCRdb independently ran MiXCR on the reads; one entry per CDR3 protein. This sample has 400,000 to 600,000 distinct CDR3 sequences, with about 39% found just once. Specimen: cultured PBMCs, collected from culture after CMV antigen stimulation. These receptors were collected from a human donor in good health (CMV status not recorded). Some clones in this sample may be carry-over from other donors' samples. CDR3s include the opening cysteine and the closing phenylalanine or tryptophan. The order of the fields is D gene, clone size, V gene, J gene, CDR3 protein, CDR3 DNA. A D gene is named only where the DNA matches it firmly. Clone size is not always given. Where it is, it says once, few, many or a class for expanded clones.

>-|-|TRBV5-1|TRBJ1-2
CASRTGQENYGYTF
TGCGCCAGCAGAACCGGACAAGAAAACTATGGCTACACCTTC
>-|-|TRBV7-2|TRBJ1-2
CASSLTGGATGYTF
TGTGCCAGCAGCTTAACGGGGGGCGCGACGGGCTACACCTTC
>TRBD1|-|TRBV7-4|TRBJ2-5
CASRGTGGGETQYF
TGTGCCAGCCGAGGGACAGGGGGGGGAGAGACCCAGTACTTC
>TRBD2|few|TRBV29-1|TRBJ2-5
CSAVREEETQYF
TGCAGCGCTGTCCGGGAGGAAGAGACCCAGTACTTC
>-|-|TRBV6-5|TRBJ1-1
CASSRPSLTEAFF
TGTGCCAGCAGTCGCCCCTCGTTGACGGAAGCTTTCTTT
>-|few|TRBV7-6|TRBJ2-7
CASSPLDVNYEQYF
TGTGCCAGCAGCCCCCTGGACGTAAACTACGAGCAGTACTTC
>-|-|TRBV20-1|TRBJ2-7
CSARAGPYYEQYF
TGCAGTGCTAGAGCGGGTCCTTACTACGAGCAGTACTTC
>-|-|TRBV7-2|TRBJ2-3
CASSLILGRPDTQYF
TGTGCCAGCAGCTTAATACTCGGTCGGCCAGATACGCAGTATTTT
>-|few|TRBV7-9|TRBJ1-2
CASSFEANYGYTF
TGTGCCAGCAGCTTTGAGGCTAACTATGGCTACACCTTC
>-|-|TRBV6-6|TRBJ2-2
CASSYDGGYTGELFF
TGTGCCAGCAGTTACGACGGAGGATACACCGGGGAGCTGTTTTTT
>-|-|TRBV6-2/TRBV6-3|TRBJ1-2
CASSDPGINYGYTF
TGTGCCAGCAGCGACCCTGGAATTAACTATGGCTACACCTTC
>TRBD2|few|TRBV6-2/TRBV6-3|TRBJ2-7
CASSQTSGRSSAEQYF
TGTGCCAGCAGTCAGACTAGCGGGAGGTCCTCCGCCGAGCAGTACTTC
>-|-|TRBV4-1|TRBJ1-5
CASSQVRGAGRNQPQHF
TGTGCCAGCAGCCAAGTACGGGGCGCGGGTCGCAATCAGCCCCAGCATTTT
>-|-|TRBV19|TRBJ1-1
CAPSRDTEAFF
TGTGCCCCGAGTCGTGACACTGAAGCTTTCTTT
>TRBD1|few|TRBV12-3/TRBV12-4|TRBJ1-2
CASSNDRGNYGYTF
TGTGCCAGCAGTAATGACAGGGGGAATTATGGCTACACCTTC
>TRBD1|few|TRBV7-9|TRBJ1-2
CASSTRQGVRGYTF
TGTGCCAGCAGCACACGGCAGGGGGTCCGTGGCTACACCTTC
>-|many|TRBV7-8|TRBJ2-2
CASSLRGVTGELFF
TGTGCCAGCAGCCTAAGGGGCGTAACCGGGGAGCTGTTTTTT
>-|-|TRBV7-2|TRBJ1-2
CASSPPGVAGGGYTF
TGTGCCAGCAGCCCTCCGGGGGTGGCCGGGGGTGGCTACACCTTC
>TRBD1|few|TRBV20-1|TRBJ2-5
CSATARDSGQETQYF
TGCAGTGCTACAGCCCGGGACAGCGGCCAAGAGACCCAGTACTTC
>TRBD1|few|TRBV20-1|TRBJ1-1
CSARDPKGQGEAFF
TGCAGTGCTAGAGATCCAAAAGGACAGGGTGAAGCTTTCTTT
>-|-|TRBV7-2|TRBJ1-5
CASSLDAGPNQPQHF
TGTGCCAGCAGCTTAGATGCGGGTCCCAATCAGCCCCAGCATTTT
>-|few|TRBV27|TRBJ1-1
CASSLRAESTEAFF
TGTGCCAGCAGTTTAAGGGCGGAAAGCACTGAAGCTTTCTTT
>TRBD1|-|TRBV12-3/TRBV12-4|TRBJ2-3
CASTPGDSSTDTQYF
TGTGCCAGCACTCCTGGGGACAGTAGCACAGATACGCAGTATTTT
>-|-|TRBV6-1|TRBJ1-5
CASSGVTPRNQPQHF
TGTGCCAGCAGTGGGGTGACCCCAAGGAATCAGCCCCAGCATTTT
>-|few|TRBV18|TRBJ2-7
CASSPQGGRVGEQYF
TGTGCCAGCTCACCACAGGGCGGCAGGGTGGGAGAGCAGTACTTC
>-|many|TRBV7-2|TRBJ2-6
CAGRGIANVLTF
TGTGCCGGAAGGGGGATTGCCAACGTCCTGACTTTC
>-|few|TRBV19|TRBJ2-5
CASCPPLEETQYF
TGTGCCAGTTGTCCCCCCTTGGAAGAGACCCAGTACTTC